This entry features one T cell receptor (beta chain) sequence. Its specificity is not known. The primer mix had 52 TRBV and 13 TRBJ primers. The method was immunoSEQ multiplex PCR; TCRdb's version includes in-frame clones alone and lacks a portion of them. The table includes almost 30,000 clones, 80% to 95% detected once. These data are taken from a study of regulatory T cells. Whole-study findings and limits: In CD3G-deficient patients, conventional CD4+ T cells were enriched for hydrophobic CDR3 residues at positions 6 and 7. Patient repertoires had restricted TRB V-J pairs and skewed V and J usage, most in Tregs.

Per germline, CDR1 MNHNY and CDR2 SVGAGI (reference sequence). Between the trimmed V and J ends, which lost 6 bases and 7 bases, there was a span of 15 bases. CDR3 length equals 14 residues. The chain combines TRBV6-6 with TRBJ2-2; no clear D gene. The TCR comes from a person between 18 and 30 years old with CD3G deficiency. Material: conventional CD4+ T cells sorted from blood. CDR3 coding DNA: TGTGCCAGCAGCCGACTCCTACGTGACGGGGAGCTGTTTTTT. Translation: CASSRLLRDGELFF.